This T cell receptor (beta chain) was retrieved from a study of T cell changes during pregnancy in multiple sclerosis. V lost 3 bases and J lost 2; bases outside the gene matches: 6. This CDR3 has 16 residues. Germline V gene lookup returns CDR1 SGHDT and CDR2 YYEEEE. Some clones are missing from TCRdb's copy, which holds only in-frame ones; the method was immunoSEQ multiplex PCR. This sample has under 35,000 clones, with around nine tenths found just once. V usage is TRBV5-6 and J usage is TRBJ2-7, with 12 bases matching TRBD2. The source was CD4+ T cells from peripheral blood mononuclear cells, collected in the first trimester of pregnancy. This clonotype was obtained from a female donor with multiple sclerosis, enrolled in a pregnancy study. The CDR3, as DNA: TGTGCCAGCAGCTGGGGACTAGCGGGTAATGCCTACGAGCAGTACTTC. The encoded protein is CASSWGLAGNAYEQYF.